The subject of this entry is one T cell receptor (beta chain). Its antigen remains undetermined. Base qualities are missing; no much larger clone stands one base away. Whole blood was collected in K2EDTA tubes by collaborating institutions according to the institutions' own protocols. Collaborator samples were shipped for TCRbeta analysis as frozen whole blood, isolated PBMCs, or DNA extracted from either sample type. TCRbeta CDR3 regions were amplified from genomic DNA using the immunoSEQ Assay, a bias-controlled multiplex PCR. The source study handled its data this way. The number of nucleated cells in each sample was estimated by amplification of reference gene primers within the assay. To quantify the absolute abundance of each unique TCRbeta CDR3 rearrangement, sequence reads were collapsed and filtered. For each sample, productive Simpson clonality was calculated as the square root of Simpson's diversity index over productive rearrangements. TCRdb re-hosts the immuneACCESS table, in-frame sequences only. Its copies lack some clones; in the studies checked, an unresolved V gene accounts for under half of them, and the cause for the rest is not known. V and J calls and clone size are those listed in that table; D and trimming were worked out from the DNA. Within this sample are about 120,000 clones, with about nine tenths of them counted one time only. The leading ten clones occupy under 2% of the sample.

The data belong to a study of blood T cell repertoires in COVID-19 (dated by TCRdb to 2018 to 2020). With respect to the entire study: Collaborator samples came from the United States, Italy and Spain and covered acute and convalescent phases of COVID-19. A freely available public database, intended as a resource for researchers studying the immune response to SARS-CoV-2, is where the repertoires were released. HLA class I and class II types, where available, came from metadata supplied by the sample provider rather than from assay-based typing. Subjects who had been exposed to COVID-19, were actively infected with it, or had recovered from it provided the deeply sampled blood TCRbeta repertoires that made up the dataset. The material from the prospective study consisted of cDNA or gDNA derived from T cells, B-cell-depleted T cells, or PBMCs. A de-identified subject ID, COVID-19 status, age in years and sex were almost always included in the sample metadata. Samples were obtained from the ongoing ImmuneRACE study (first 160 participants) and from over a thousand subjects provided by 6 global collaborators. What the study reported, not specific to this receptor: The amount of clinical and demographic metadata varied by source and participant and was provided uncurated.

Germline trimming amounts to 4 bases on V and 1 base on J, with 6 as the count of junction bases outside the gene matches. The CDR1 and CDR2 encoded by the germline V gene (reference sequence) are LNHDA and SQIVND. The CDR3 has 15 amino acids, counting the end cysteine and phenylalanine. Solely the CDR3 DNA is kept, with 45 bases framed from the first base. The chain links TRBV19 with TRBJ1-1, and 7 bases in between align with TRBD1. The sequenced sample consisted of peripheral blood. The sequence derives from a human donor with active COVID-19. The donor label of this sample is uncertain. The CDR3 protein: CASSKRDSPNTEAFF. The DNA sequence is TGTGCCAGTAGTAAAAGGGACAGTCCGAACACTGAAGCTTTCTTT. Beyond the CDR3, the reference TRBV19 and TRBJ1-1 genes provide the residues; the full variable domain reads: DGGITQSPKYLFRKEGQNVTLSCEQNLNHDAMYWYRQDPGQGLRLIYYSQIVNDFQKGDIAEGYSVSREKKESFPLTVTSAQKNPTAFYLCASSKRDSPNTEAFFGQGTRLTVV.